Listed below are T cell receptor beta chains from one sample, sequenced in a study of technical replicates of blood from a few donors. The table came from immunoSEQ multiplex PCR; TCRdb's copy has only in-frame clones and leaves some out. The table includes some 64,000 clones, more than 95% detected once. The sequencing input was T cells isolated from PBMCs. The receptor set was obtained from a human donor in good health. Each CDR3 is given without its conserved first and last residue. The D gene is left open where the match is weak. For some rows the clone size is stated as once, few or many, or as a class when expanded; others skip it.

.,TRBJ1-3,TRBV6-5,.,ASSLTDLGNTIY
.,TRBJ2-2,TRBV6-1,TRBD1,ASSERTGHFPSGELF
.,TRBJ2-2,TRBV7-9,TRBD1,ASSGDRAKTGELF
.,TRBJ1-6,TRBV11-3,TRBD1,ASSPETGTPLH
.,TRBJ2-7,TRBV15,.,ATSRDRLGDPYEQY
.,TRBJ2-1,TRBV7-6,TRBD1,ASSLEWPGQGYNEQF
.,TRBJ1-1,TRBV25-1,TRBD1,ASSGSIDRVGTEAF
.,TRBJ1-2,TRBV4-2,.,ASRRGGDILNYGYT
.,TRBJ1-1,TRBV4-1,.,ASSQLQVTF
.,TRBJ2-5,TRBV18,.,ASSPLQQETQY
.,TRBJ2-6,TRBV5-5,TRBD1,ASSYILLGQGSSGANVLT
.,TRBJ1-1,TRBV6-5,.,ASSSRGTEAF
.,TRBJ2-1,TRBV4-1,TRBD2,ASSQRGLANEQF
.,TRBJ1-2,TRBV28,.,ASSSTSYRRNYGYT
once,TRBJ1-3,TRBV5-1,.,ASSLGQSSGNTIY
once,TRBJ2-7,TRBV4-2,TRBD1,ASSQASTGVEQY
.,TRBJ2-5,TRBV7-9,.,ASRIAVVGETQY
.,TRBJ2-7,TRBV5-1,TRBD1,ASRPLQGMAEQY
.,TRBJ2-6,TRBV29-1,.,SVDGPSGANVLT
.,TRBJ1-2,TRBV28,.,ASSFRDYGYT
.,TRBJ2-3,TRBV2,TRBD2,ASSSLADTQY
.,TRBJ1-1,TRBV6-1,TRBD1,ASSVQGGNTEAF
.,TRBJ1-1,TRBV7-9,.,ASSPQGYPAF
many,TRBJ1-1,TRBV2,.,ASSALLVSEAF
once,TRBJ2-7,TRBV30,.,AWRRQGSGSYEQY
few,TRBJ2-7,TRBV6-5,TRBD2,ASASGGGWEQY
.,TRBJ2-1,TRBV28,TRBD2,ASSRVTAGGNEQF
.,TRBJ1-6,TRBV6-5,TRBD1,ASSQPGQGNSPLH
.,TRBJ2-4,TRBV5-1,.,ASSLASAKNIQY
.,TRBJ1-6,TRBV12-5,.,ASGLSVNSPLH
.,TRBJ2-5,TRBV5-1,TRBD1,ASSLAGDRGETQY
.,TRBJ2-7,TRBV19,TRBD1,ASSMIAGTGSYEQY